This is a list of T cell receptor beta chains from one sample in a study of Graves' ophthalmopathy and Graves' hyperthyroidism. In TCRdb, the multiplex PCR reads were re-called with MiXCR into one record per CDR3 protein. Of more than 1,000,000 distinct CDR3 sequences listed, about 38% are singletons. The sequencing input was peripheral blood or thyroid tissue (not recorded which). The receptors originated from an adult man with Graves' hyperthyroidism. CDR3s include the opening cysteine and the closing phenylalanine or tryptophan. A D gene is named only where the DNA matches it firmly. The size entry is marked missing in some rows and otherwise reads once, few, many or a size class.

TRBV20-1,many,TRBJ1-6,NA,CSAAGAQGSPLHF,TGCAGTGCAGCGGGGGCGCAGGGTTCACCCCTCCACTTT
TRBV6-5,NA,TRBJ1-2,NA,CASRDTDYGGYTF,TGTGCCAGCAGGGACACGGATTATGGTGGCTACACCTTC
TRBV10-2,once,TRBJ1-2,NA,CASSYAPRLGYTF,TGTGCCAGCAGTTACGCCCCTAGACTTGGCTACACCTTC
TRBV29-1,many,TRBJ2-5,NA,CSVVKRETQYF,TGCAGCGTTGTGAAGCGAGAGACCCAGTACTTC
TRBV27,few,TRBJ2-5,NA,CASSFSSSWETQYF,TGTGCCAGCAGTTTTAGTTCGAGCTGGGAGACCCAGTACTTC
TRBV28,NA,TRBJ1-5,NA,CASNEGIHYQPQHF,TGTGCCAGCAACGAGGGGATACACTATCAGCCCCAGCATTTT
TRBV6-6,NA,TRBJ1-6,NA,CASSDEANSPLHF,TGTGCCAGCAGTGACGAGGCAAATTCACCCCTCCACTTT
TRBV5-1,NA,TRBJ2-6,NA,CASSTSGISGANVLTF,TGCGCCAGCAGCACTTCCGGGATCTCTGGGGCCAACGTCCTGACTTTC
TRBV19,many,TRBJ2-5,TRBD1,CASSWDRRKETQYF,TGTGCCAGTAGTTGGGACAGGCGAAAAGAGACCCAGTACTTC
TRBV7-9,many,TRBJ1-4,NA,CASSSPGTANEKLFF,TGTGCCAGCAGCTCACCCGGGACGGCTAATGAAAAACTGTTTTTT
TRBV24-1,many,TRBJ1-1,TRBD1,CATSDSDRAEAFF,TGTGCCACCAGTGACTCCGACAGGGCGGAAGCTTTCTTT
TRBV7-2,NA,TRBJ2-7,NA,CASSLAGRNYGQYF,TGTGCCAGCAGCTTAGCGGGCAGAAACTACGGGCAGTACTTC
TRBV29-1,NA,TRBJ1-5,TRBD1,CSVEFSGTGNQPQHF,TGCAGCGTTGAATTTTCCGGGACAGGGAATCAGCCCCAGCATTTT
TRBV12-3/TRBV12-4,NA,TRBJ2-7,TRBD2,CASKNTSGRARFYEQYF,TGTGCCAGCAAGAACACTAGCGGGAGGGCCAGGTTCTACGAGCAGTACTTC
TRBV6-5,NA,TRBJ2-7,TRBD2,CASRVEREPSNEQYF,TGTGCCAGCAGAGTTGAGCGGGAGCCATCCAACGAGCAGTACTTC
TRBV7-9,many,TRBJ1-1,NA,CASSLYLGNRGNTEAFF,TGTGCCAGCAGCTTATATCTTGGTAACCGGGGGAACACTGAAGCTTTCTTT
TRBV20-1,many,TRBJ2-7,TRBD1,CSARDLQGASYEQYF,TGCAGTGCTAGAGATCTACAGGGGGCGAGCTACGAGCAGTACTTC
TRBV5-1,NA,TRBJ2-5,NA,CASSSEQKFQETQYF,TGCGCCAGCAGCTCCGAACAGAAATTCCAAGAGACCCAGTACTTC
TRBV7-2,NA,TRBJ2-7,NA,CASLAGKDEQYF,TGTGCCAGCTTAGCAGGCAAAGACGAGCAGTACTTC
TRBV24-1,many,TRBJ1-6,NA,CATSGSAPGTPLHF,TGTGCCACCAGTGGATCAGCTCCGGGTACACCCCTCCACTTT
TRBV14,once,TRBJ2-7,TRBD1,CASSPLGPGQLLDEQYF,TGTGCCAGCAGCCCGCTGGGGCCGGGACAGTTATTAGACGAGCAGTACTTC
TRBV7-2,few,TRBJ2-7,NA,CASSPSGINSYEQYF,TGTGCCAGCAGCCCCAGTGGGATAAACTCCTACGAGCAGTACTTC
TRBV10-3,NA,TRBJ1-5,NA,CASRGAAGLGNQPQHF,TGTGCCAGCCGGGGGGCGGCAGGGTTGGGTAATCAGCCCCAGCATTTT
TRBV7-9,many,TRBJ1-2,TRBD1,CASSHTGTGMLVGYGYTF,TGTGCCAGCAGCCACACCGGGACAGGGATGTTAGTAGGCTATGGCTACACCTTC
TRBV20-1,few,TRBJ1-5,NA,CSARDRVLGGNQPQHF,TGCAGTGCTAGAGATAGGGTTTTGGGTGGCAATCAGCCCCAGCATTTT
TRBV10-3,few,TRBJ1-3,TRBD1,CAISWDSKGSTIYF,TGTGCCATCAGCTGGGACAGCAAAGGGAGCACCATATATTTT
TRBV7-9,NA,TRBJ2-7,TRBD1,CASSSSRGRGRSEQYF,TGTGCCAGCAGCTCCTCGCGGGGCAGGGGGCGAAGCGAGCAGTACTTC
TRBV15,many,TRBJ1-2,TRBD1,CATSRPGTGINGYTF,TGTGCCACCAGCCGACCGGGGACAGGGATTAATGGCTACACCTTC
TRBV7-3,NA,TRBJ2-5,TRBD2,CASSLARREAQYF,TGTGCCAGCAGCTTAGCGCGGCGGGAGGCCCAGTACTTC
TRBV4-3,few,TRBJ2-7,TRBD2,CASSQDPSGSSYEQYF,TGCGCCAGCAGCCAAGATCCGAGCGGGAGTTCCTACGAGCAGTACTTC
TRBV20-1,many,TRBJ1-6,NA,CSAREDPIPNSPLHF,TGCAGTGCTAGAGAGGACCCCATACCTAATTCGCCCCTCCACTTT
TRBV5-1,NA,TRBJ2-7,TRBD1,CASSQGDRGTPTYEQYF,TGCGCCAGCAGCCAAGGGGACAGGGGGACACCCACCTACGAGCAGTACTTC
TRBV6-2/TRBV6-3,NA,TRBJ2-2,TRBD1,CASSRKAGGQGELFF,TGTGCCAGCAGTAGGAAGGCAGGGGGACAAGGGGAGCTGTTTTTT
TRBV6-4,NA,TRBJ2-6,NA,CASTKAISGANVLTF,TGTGCCAGCACCAAGGCTATCTCTGGGGCCAACGTCCTGACTTTC
TRBV12-3/TRBV12-4,NA,TRBJ1-5,TRBD1,CASSPVDRDFQPQHF,TGTGCCAGCAGTCCCGTCGACAGGGATTTTCAGCCCCAGCATTTT
TRBV29-1,NA,TRBJ1-2,NA,CSVEDLLPERNYGYTF,TGCAGCGTTGAAGATCTTCTACCTGAGCGCAACTATGGCTACACCTTC
TRBV11-2,many,TRBJ2-7,NA,CASSSISEQYF,TGTGCCAGCAGCTCAATATCCGAGCAGTACTTC
TRBV25-1,once,TRBJ1-6,TRBD1,CASQEETGSPPLHF,TGTGCCAGCCAAGAAGAGACAGGGTCCCCACCCCTCCACTTT
TRBV10-3,NA,TRBJ2-2,NA,CAIGRGDGELFF,TGTGCCATCGGCCGGGGAGACGGGGAGCTGTTTTTT
TRBV11-2,NA,TRBJ2-7,TRBD1,CASREDGTGGSSYEQYF,TGTGCCAGCAGGGAGGACGGGACAGGGGGCAGCTCCTACGAGCAGTACTTC